This passage covers 18 T cell receptor beta chains from one sample sequenced in a study of shared clonotypes between healthy human individuals. Assay used: immunoSEQ multiplex PCR; TCRdb lists only in-frame clones, some missing. The table lists a few million clones, about 94% of them singletons. Sequenced material: naive CD4+ T cells sorted from blood. Regarding subset: CD45RA+ positively selected. These receptors came from a man between 18 and 35 years old in good health.

For this clone: Other nucleotide sequences from this sample produce the same CDR3. The V call is TRBV6-5, the J call TRBJ2-7, with D perhaps matching TRBD1 (5 bases). Germline assignment: CDR1 MNHEY and CDR2 SVGAGI. The V gene lost 0 bases and the J gene lost 0 bases, with 9 bases spanning the gap. There are 15 residues in the CDR3. CDR3 in amino acids: CASSYSPDSSYEQYF. CDR3 coding DNA: TGTGCCAGCAGTTACTCGCCAGACAGCTCCTACGAGCAGTACTTC.

This clone came up once. This sample also contains other DNA sequences that code for the same CDR3. The chain is built from TRBV5-1 and TRBJ2-6; possible D gene TRBD2, 6 bases. The CDR3 covers 15 residues. The V and J ends lost 4 bases and 3 bases respectively, with 11 bases between them. Germline loops: CDR1 SGHRS, CDR2 YFSETQ. The CDR3 DNA sequence: TGCGCCAGCAGCCCGCGGGGAAGTGGGGCCAACGTCCTGACTTTC. The encoded protein is CASSPRGSGANVLTF. The variable domain in full, with the rest retrieved from reference TRBV5-1 and TRBJ2-6, is KAGVTQTPRYLIKTRGQQVTLSCSPISGHRSVSWYQQTPGQGLQFLFEYFSETQRNKGNFPGRFSGRQFSNSRSEMNVSTLELGDSALYLCASSPRGSGANVLTFGAGSRLTVL.

In regard to this clone: Additional DNA sequences in this sample encode the identical CDR3. The genes are TRBV2 and TRBJ2-3; D is perhaps TRBD2 (6 bases). V gave up 6 bases and J gave up 0 bases, with 10 bases separating them. From germline, CDR1 is SNHLY and CDR2 FYNNEI. The CDR3 contains 14 residues. The CDR3 reads CASRRGASTDTQYF. The CDR3 DNA is TGTGCCAGCAGGCGGGGCGCCAGCACAGATACGCAGTATTTT.

The gene calls are TRBV4-1 and TRBJ2-7; TRBD2 is a possible D gene (6 bases). CDR1 and CDR2 (germline): MGHRA, YSYEKL. This CDR3 comprises 16 residues. V was clipped by 1 base and J by 1 base, with 14 bases between them. CDR3 loop: CASSQGHAEGSYEQYF. CDR3 sequence (DNA): TGCGCCAGCAGCCAAGGGCATGCGGAGGGGTCCTACGAGCAGTACTTC.

The chain has TRBV28 and TRBJ2-7, with 12 bases aligning to TRBD2. V lost 6 bases to trimming and J lost 5 bases; unmatched junction nucleotides: 5. CDR1 is MDHEN, CDR2 SYDVKM, per germline. The CDR3 covers 14 residues. In DNA form, the CDR3 reads TGTGCCAGCAGATCTAGCGGGAGGGCCCACGAGCAGTACTTC. This sequence encodes CASRSSGRAHEQYF.

The chain recombines TRBV6-5 with TRBJ1-4; TRBD1 matches 8 bases. The CDR3 sequence is 15 residues long. V lost 6 bases to trimming and J lost 0 bases; unmatched junction nucleotides: 3. CDR1 is MNHEY, CDR2 SVGAGI, per germline. The CDR3 sequence: CASRETGATNEKLFF. The CDR3 bases are TGTGCCAGCAGGGAGACAGGGGCAACTAATGAAAAACTGTTTTTT.

Concerning this clone itself: Other DNA sequences in the same sample also yield this CDR3. The rearrangement links TRBV7-3 to TRBJ2-3; perhaps TRBD2 as D (5 bases). The CDR3 runs to 14 residues. Germline V gene sequence: CDR1 SGHTA, CDR2 FQGTGA. Deletions cut 5 bases from V and 0 bases from J, with 9 bases between. In DNA form, the CDR3 reads TGTGCCAGCAGCCTTGGACTCAGCACAGATACGCAGTATTTT. Translating gives CASSLGLSTDTQYF.

The chain recombines TRBV2 with TRBJ2-7; D not certain. Germline CDR1 reads SNHLY; CDR2 reads FYNNEI. V was shortened by 5 bases and J by 0 bases, with 8 bases between the two germline ends. There are 13 residues in the CDR3. The CDR3 protein is CASSLRPSYEQYF. CDR3 in DNA: TGTGCCAGCAGTCTGAGACCCTCCTACGAGCAGTACTTC. Full variable domain (missing parts from reference TRBV2 and TRBJ2-7): EPEVTQTPSHQVTQMGQEVILRCVPISNHLYFYWYRQILGQKVEFLVSFYNNEISEKSEIFDDQFSVERPDGSNFTLKIRSTKLEDSAMYFCASSLRPSYEQYFGPGTRLTVT.

J is TRBJ2-5 and V is TRBV6-5; 8 bases map to TRBD1. J was trimmed by 6 bases and V by 3 bases; bases with no gene match: 9. Germline CDR1 MNHEY, CDR2 SVGAGI. The CDR3 sequence is 15 residues long. CDR3: CASSYSQGASKTQYF. As DNA, the CDR3 is TGTGCCAGCAGTTATTCGCAGGGGGCGTCCAAGACCCAGTACTTC.

The chain has TRBV2 and TRBJ1-6; D uncertain. Germline V gene sequence: CDR1 SNHLY, CDR2 FYNNEI. V was trimmed by 2 bases and J by 0 bases, leaving 5 bases between them. CDR3 size: 15 residues. This CDR3 is CASSEWSSYNSPLHF. The DNA of the CDR3 is TGTGCCAGCAGTGAATGGAGCTCCTATAATTCACCCCTCCACTTT.

The rearrangement uses TRBV19 and TRBJ1-5; D gene unclear. From germline, CDR1 is LNHDA and CDR2 SQIVND (reference sequence). The CDR3 totals 13 residues. V lost 5 bases to trimming and J lost 4 bases, with 9 bases between them. In DNA, the CDR3 is TGTGCCAGTAGTCCCTGGGGTAATCAGCCCCAGCATTTT. It encodes CASSPWGNQPQHF.

The CDR3 spells CASSITGVMNTEAFF. CDR3 bases: TGTGCCAGCAGTATAACAGGGGTGATGAACACTGAAGCTTTCTTT. J is TRBJ1-1 and V is TRBV28, with 7 positions matching TRBD1. The CDR3 sequence is 15 residues long. The V gene end was trimmed by 5 bases and the J gene end by 0 bases; junction bases not matched to a gene: 6. In germline, CDR1 is MDHEN, CDR2 SYDVKM.

The chain joins TRBV4-1 to TRBJ2-5, with D maybe TRBD2 (5 bases). Germline loops: CDR1 MGHRA, CDR2 YSYEKL. The CDR3 is 16 amino acids. Trimming shortened V by 1 base and J by 5 bases, and 17 bases separated the two germline ends. The CDR3 here is CASSQGQSGIRETQYF. CDR3 bases: TGCGCCAGCAGCCAAGGACAAAGCGGAATTCGGGAGACCCAGTACTTC.

The chain has TRBV18 and TRBJ1-6, with TRBD1 identical over 8 bases. Germline values: CDR1 KGHSH, CDR2 LQKENI. The ends lost 5 bases at V and 10 bases at J; junction bases unmatched: 16. The CDR3 has 17 residues. This CDR3 reads CASSTLTGTGVLSPLHF. Here the CDR3 DNA reads TGTGCCAGCTCAACCCTCACCGGGACAGGTGTTTTGTCACCCCTCCACTTT.

The chain links TRBV12-2 to TRBJ2-7. TRBV12-2 has pseudogene status. CDR3 length equals 14 residues. CDR3 nucleotide sequence: TGTGCAAGTCGCAGAGACCCAGGGGCGGGAGAGCAGTACTTC. Translating gives CASRRDPGAGEQYF.

In the case of this clone: In the same sample, other DNA sequences code for this CDR3. The chain recombines TRBV10-3 with TRBJ2-7, with D possibly being TRBD1 (6 bases). The CDR3 runs to 13 residues. Between the trimmed V and J ends, which lost 2 bases and 4 bases, there was a span of 9 bases. Germline assignment: CDR1 ENHRY and CDR2 SYGVKD. This CDR3 is CAISETGLYEQYF. CDR3 DNA: TGTGCCATCAGTGAGACAGGGCTATACGAGCAGTACTTC.

The chain carries TRBV5-4 and TRBJ2-7; 7 bases match TRBD1. CDR1 SGHNT and CDR2 YYREEE come from the germline V gene (reference sequence). V dropped 1 base and J dropped 5; count of bases not matched to a gene: 6. There are 14 residues in the CDR3. The CDR3 region is CASSLQGQLDEQYF. CDR3 bases: TGTGCCAGCAGCTTGCAGGGACAGTTAGACGAGCAGTACTTC.

V gene TRBV15 combines with J gene TRBJ1-1; the D is unclear. The V end was cut by 1 base, the J end by 10 bases, with 10 bases between. CDR3 length: 12 amino acids. Germline-derived CDR1 and CDR2 are LNHNV and YYDKDF (reference sequence). The CDR3 nucleotides are TGTGCCACCAGCAGAGCCCAAACTACAGCTTTCTTT. Its translation: CATSRAQTTAFF.